This T cell receptor beta chain was retrieved from a study of T cells in Graves' hyperthyroidism and ophthalmopathy. The investigators amplified TCR beta CDR3 regions from RNA transcripts. The TCR CDR3 first-round RT-PCR relied on the HTBI primer set. TCRdb re-derived calls from the multiplex PCR reads in MiXCR, one entry per CDR3 protein. The sample has some 700,000 distinct CDR3 sequences, roughly 17% seen once; the top ten hold around 15%. Trimming cost V 1 base and J 8 bases; bases outside gene matches: 13. This CDR3 region has 16 residues. Germline V gene data show CDR1 as SGHNT and CDR2 as YENEEA. This clonotype appeared a few times.

Sequences were obtained from blood. The clonotype originates from a man aged 45-65 years with Graves' hyperthyroidism. The chain recombines TRBV11-3 with TRBJ1-1, with 7 bases matching TRBD1. The CDR3 region is CASSLARDSYPTEAFF. Here the CDR3 DNA reads TGTGCCAGCAGCTTAGCCAGGGACAGCTACCCAACGGAAGCTTTCTTT. Complete variable domain (other parts from reference TRBV11-3 and TRBJ1-1): EAGVVQSPRYKIIEKKQPVAFWCNPISGHNTLYWYLQNLGQGPELLIRYENEEAVDDSQLPKDRFSAERLKGVDSTLKIQPAELGDSAVYLCASSLARDSYPTEAFFGQGTRLTVV.